This T cell receptor beta chain comes out of a study of T cells after yellow fever vaccination. Worth noting for this clonotype: Its target is unknown.

Study conclusions and caveats: Across the CD4 and CD8 compartments, a small share of clonotypes was present in both.

The V and J ends lost 4 bases and 1 base, in that order; junction bases with no gene match: 8. The CDR3 spans 17 residues. The germline CDR1 and CDR2 sequences are SGHTA and FQGNSA. The authors made TCR cDNA by 5'RACE template switching, adding a universal primer site and UMIs. MiXCR was run by TCRdb on the 5' RACE reads, yielding one entry per CDR3 protein. The sample consists of a few hundred thousand distinct CDR3 sequences, 3.5% to 4.5% of them appearing once. The source is a man younger than 30 who received the YFV17D yellow fever vaccine. This specimen consisted of PBMCs, obtained 15 days after the yellow fever booster vaccination. J is TRBJ2-3 and V is TRBV7-2; 10 bases are a match to TRBD1. CDR3 sequence (DNA): TGTGCCAGCAGCTCAGGAATCGGGACAGGGGGCACAGATACGCAGTATTTT. It specifies CASSSGIGTGGTDTQYF.